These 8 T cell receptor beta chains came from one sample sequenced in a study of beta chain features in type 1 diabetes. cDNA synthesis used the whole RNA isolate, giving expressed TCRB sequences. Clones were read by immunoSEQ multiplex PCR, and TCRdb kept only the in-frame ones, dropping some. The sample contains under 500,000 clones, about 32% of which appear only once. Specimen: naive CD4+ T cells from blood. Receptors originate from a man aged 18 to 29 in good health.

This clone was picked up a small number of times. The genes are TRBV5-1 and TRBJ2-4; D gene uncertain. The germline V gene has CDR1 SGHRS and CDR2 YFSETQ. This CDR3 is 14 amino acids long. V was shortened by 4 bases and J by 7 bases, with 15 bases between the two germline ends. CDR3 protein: CASSPLVHVNIQYF. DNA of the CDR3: TGCGCCAGCAGCCCGCTAGTCCATGTCAACATTCAGTACTTC.

The CDR3 sequence: CASSLEPERREQFF. CDR3 nucleotides: TGTGCCAGCAGCTTAGAGCCCGAGCGCAGGGAGCAGTTCTTC. The J gene is TRBJ2-1, the V gene TRBV11-2; D is unclear. Germline CDR1 and CDR2: SGHAT and FQNNGV. The CDR3 loop spans 14 amino acids. The V gene lost 0 bases and the J gene lost 10 bases, with 13 bases spanning the gap.

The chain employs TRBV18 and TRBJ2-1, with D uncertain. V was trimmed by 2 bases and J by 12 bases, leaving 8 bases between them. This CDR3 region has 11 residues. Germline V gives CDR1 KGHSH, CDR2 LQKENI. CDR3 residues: CASSPGLGQFF. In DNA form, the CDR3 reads TGTGCCAGCTCACCAGGCCTGGGGCAGTTCTTC.

The CDR3 DNA sequence: TGTGCCAGCAGCTTTCCCCTCGCGACCTACGAGCAGTACTTC. This translates into CASSFPLATYEQYF. V gene TRBV13 combines with J gene TRBJ2-7; D ambiguous. Trimming cost V 3 bases and J 2 bases, with 11 bases left between them. The CDR3 runs 14 residues. The V gene's germline CDR1 is PRHDT and CDR2 FYEKMQ (reference sequence).

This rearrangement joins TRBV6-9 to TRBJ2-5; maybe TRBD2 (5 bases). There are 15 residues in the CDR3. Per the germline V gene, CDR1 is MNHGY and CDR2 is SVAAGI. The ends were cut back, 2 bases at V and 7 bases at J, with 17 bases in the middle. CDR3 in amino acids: CASSYRCRGSGTQYF. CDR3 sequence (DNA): TGTGCCAGCAGTTATCGCTGTCGTGGGAGCGGGACCCAGTACTTC.

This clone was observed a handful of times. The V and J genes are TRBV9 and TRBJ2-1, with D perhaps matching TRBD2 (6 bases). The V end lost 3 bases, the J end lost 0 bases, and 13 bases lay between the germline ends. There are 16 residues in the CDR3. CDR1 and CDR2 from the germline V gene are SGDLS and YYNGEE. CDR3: CASSGGISGSYNEQFF. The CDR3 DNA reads TGTGCCAGCAGCGGGGGAATTAGCGGCTCCTACAATGAGCAGTTCTTC.

The chain's CDR3 is CAWSVSAPQYF. For the CDR3, the DNA is TGTGCCTGGAGTGTAAGTGCGCCCCAGTACTTC. This sequence joins TRBV30 and TRBJ2-5, with D uncertain. Trimming cost V 0 bases and J 9 bases, with 8 bases left between them. The CDR3 totals 11 residues. Germline CDR1 reads GTSNPN; CDR2 reads SVGIG (reference sequence).

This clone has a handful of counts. CDR3 in DNA: TGTGCCTGGATTGGGCTAGCGGGAGTAGGATCCTACAATGAGCAGTTCTTC. It encodes CAWIGLAGVGSYNEQFF. This chain connects TRBV30 to TRBJ2-1, with TRBD2 matching 10 bases. The CDR3 is made up of 17 amino acids. V gave up 4 bases and J gave up 1 base; unmatched junction bases: 10. CDR1 and CDR2 (germline): GTSNPN, SVGIG (reference sequence). Supplemented by reference TRBV30 and TRBJ2-1, the full variable domain reads SQTIHQWPATLVQPVGSPLSLECTVEGTSNPNLYWYRQAAGRGLQLLFYSVGIGQISSEVPQNLSASRPQDRQFILSSKKLLLSDSGFYLCAWIGLAGVGSYNEQFFGPGTRLTVL.